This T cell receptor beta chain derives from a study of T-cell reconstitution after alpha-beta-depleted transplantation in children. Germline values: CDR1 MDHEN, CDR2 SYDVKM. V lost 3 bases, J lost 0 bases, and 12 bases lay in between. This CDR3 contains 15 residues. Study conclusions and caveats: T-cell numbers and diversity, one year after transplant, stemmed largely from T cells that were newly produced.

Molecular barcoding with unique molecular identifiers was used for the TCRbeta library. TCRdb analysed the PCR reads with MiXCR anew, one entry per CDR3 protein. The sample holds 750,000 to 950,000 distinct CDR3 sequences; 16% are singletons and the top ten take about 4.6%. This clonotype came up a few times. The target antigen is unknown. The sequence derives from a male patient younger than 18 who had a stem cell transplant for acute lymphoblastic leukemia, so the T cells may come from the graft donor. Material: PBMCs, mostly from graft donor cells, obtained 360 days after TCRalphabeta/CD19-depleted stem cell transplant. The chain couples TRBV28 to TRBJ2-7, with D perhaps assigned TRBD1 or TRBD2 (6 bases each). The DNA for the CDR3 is TGTGCCAGCAGTTTTCCGGGGGCTAACTCCTACGAGCAGTACTTC. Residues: CASSFPGANSYEQYF. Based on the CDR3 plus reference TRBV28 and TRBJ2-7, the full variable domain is DVKVTQSSRYLVKRTGEKVFLECVQDMDHENMFWYRQDPGLGLRLIYFSYDVKMKEKGDIPEGYSVSREKKERFSLILESASTNQTSMYLCASSFPGANSYEQYFGPGTRLTVT.